Listed below are T cell receptor beta chains from one sample, sequenced in a study of blood T cell repertoires in COVID-19. Using immunoSEQ multiplex PCR, the repertoire was profiled, and TCRdb retains in-frame clones only, with some absent. Of roughly 210,000 clones in the sample, roughly 91% were seen once. Sequencing was done on a sample of PBMCs or T cells enriched from blood (not recorded which). Receptor source: a man aged 25-40 years in a cohort exposed to, infected with or recovered from COVID-19 (not recorded which). CDR3s include the opening cysteine and the closing phenylalanine or tryptophan. Fields, in order: J gene, D gene, clone size, V gene, CDR3 length, CDR3 DNA, CDR3 protein. The D gene is left open where the match is weak. For some rows the clone size is stated as once, few or many, or as a class when expanded; others skip it.

j_call: TRBJ2-1; d_call: TRBD2; clone_size: -; v_call: TRBV10-3; cdr3_length: 18; cdr3_nt: TGTGCCATCAGTGAGACCTACCCCGGGACTAGCGGGAATAATGAGCAGTTCTTC; cdr3_aa: CAISETYPGTSGNNEQFF
j_call: TRBJ1-5; d_call: -; clone_size: once; v_call: TRBV27; cdr3_length: 14; cdr3_nt: TGTGCCAGCAGTGTCGTGTCTACCAATCAGCCCCAGCATTTT; cdr3_aa: CASSVVSTNQPQHF
j_call: TRBJ1-1; d_call: -; clone_size: few; v_call: TRBV5-1; cdr3_length: 15; cdr3_nt: TGCGCCAGCAGAGGTGTGGCAGGACTTGGCACTGAAGCTTTCTTT; cdr3_aa: CASRGVAGLGTEAFF
j_call: TRBJ2-1; d_call: TRBD1; clone_size: once; v_call: TRBV7-2; cdr3_length: 15; cdr3_nt: TGTGCCAGCAGCTTACGGGACAGGGTAAGAAATGAGCAGTTCTTC; cdr3_aa: CASSLRDRVRNEQFF
j_call: TRBJ2-7; d_call: -; clone_size: -; v_call: TRBV28; cdr3_length: 12; cdr3_nt: TGTGCCATCCGCAGGGACTCCTACGAGCAGTACTTC; cdr3_aa: CAIRRDSYEQYF
j_call: TRBJ2-7; d_call: TRBD2; clone_size: -; v_call: TRBV7-2; cdr3_length: 16; cdr3_nt: TGTGCCAGCAGCCGGGCTGCGGCTAGCGGGAGTTACGAGCAGTACTTC; cdr3_aa: CASSRAAASGSYEQYF
j_call: TRBJ1-4; d_call: TRBD1; clone_size: once; v_call: TRBV5-1; cdr3_length: 15; cdr3_nt: TGCGCCAGCAGCTTGGGGACAGGGAGACATGAAAAACTGTTTTTT; cdr3_aa: CASSLGTGRHEKLFF
j_call: TRBJ2-7; d_call: -; clone_size: once; v_call: TRBV2; cdr3_length: 16; cdr3_nt: TGTGCCAGCAGTGAGGCCCCCCTGGGGACACTCTACGAGCAGTACTTC; cdr3_aa: CASSEAPLGTLYEQYF
j_call: TRBJ1-1; d_call: -; clone_size: -; v_call: TRBV28; cdr3_length: 12; cdr3_nt: TGTGCCAGCAGTGAGTCCCGGGAATATGCTTTCTTT; cdr3_aa: CASSESREYAFF
j_call: TRBJ1-1; d_call: TRBD1; clone_size: once; v_call: TRBV10-3; cdr3_length: 15; cdr3_nt: TGTGCCATCAGTGAGGTCCAGGGGGACCGGGCTGAAGCTTTCTTT; cdr3_aa: CAISEVQGDRAEAFF
j_call: TRBJ2-1; d_call: -; clone_size: -; v_call: TRBV9; cdr3_length: 13; cdr3_nt: TGTGCCAGCAATCGGGCCACAGGCGATGAGCAGTTCTTC; cdr3_aa: CASNRATGDEQFF
j_call: TRBJ1-1; d_call: TRBD1; clone_size: -; v_call: TRBV15; cdr3_length: 17; cdr3_nt: TGTGCCACCAGCCCATCGGGGGACAGCTCATCCTGGCCTGAAGCTTTCTTT; cdr3_aa: CATSPSGDSSSWPEAFF
j_call: TRBJ2-2; d_call: -; clone_size: -; v_call: TRBV11-2; cdr3_length: 15; cdr3_nt: TGTGCCAGCAGCAGAGAGGGATCGAACACCGGGGAGCTGTTTTTT; cdr3_aa: CASSREGSNTGELFF
j_call: TRBJ1-2; d_call: -; clone_size: -; v_call: TRBV6-2/TRBV6-3; cdr3_length: 14; cdr3_nt: TGTGCCAGCAGTCCACAGGGACGGAACTATGGCTACACCTTC; cdr3_aa: CASSPQGRNYGYTF
j_call: TRBJ2-7; d_call: TRBD1; clone_size: -; v_call: TRBV28; cdr3_length: 13; cdr3_nt: TGTGCCAGCAGGGACAGGTTATCCTACGAGCAGTACTTC; cdr3_aa: CASRDRLSYEQYF
j_call: TRBJ2-7; d_call: TRBD2; clone_size: -; v_call: TRBV11-2; cdr3_length: 15; cdr3_nt: TGTGCCAGCAGCATTAGACTAGCGGCCTCCTACGAGCAGTACTTC; cdr3_aa: CASSIRLAASYEQYF
j_call: TRBJ2-7; d_call: TRBD1; clone_size: -; v_call: TRBV4-1; cdr3_length: 16; cdr3_nt: TGCGCCAGCAGCCAATTGGACAGGACTTCCTCCTACGAGCAGTACTTC; cdr3_aa: CASSQLDRTSSYEQYF
j_call: TRBJ2-1; d_call: TRBD2; clone_size: -; v_call: TRBV9; cdr3_length: 13; cdr3_nt: TGTGCCAGCGGGCTAGCGGAATACAATGAGCAGTTCTTC; cdr3_aa: CASGLAEYNEQFF
j_call: TRBJ2-7; d_call: -; clone_size: few; v_call: TRBV11-1; cdr3_length: 14; cdr3_nt: TGTGCCAGCAGCCTCAGGGACATATCCTACGAGCAGTACTTC; cdr3_aa: CASSLRDISYEQYF
j_call: TRBJ2-1; d_call: TRBD2; clone_size: -; v_call: TRBV11-2; cdr3_length: 16; cdr3_nt: TGTGCCAGCAGCCCAAGACCGACTAGCGGGAGATATGAGCAGTTCTTC; cdr3_aa: CASSPRPTSGRYEQFF
j_call: TRBJ2-3; d_call: TRBD2; clone_size: -; v_call: TRBV27; cdr3_length: 17; cdr3_nt: TGTGCCAGCAGTAAAGGACTAGCGGGAGGCCTCACAGATACGCAGTATTTT; cdr3_aa: CASSKGLAGGLTDTQYF
j_call: TRBJ2-7; d_call: -; clone_size: -; v_call: TRBV19; cdr3_length: 14; cdr3_nt: TGTGCCAGTAGTAATAGGGGCCAGAGCTACGAGCAGTACTTC; cdr3_aa: CASSNRGQSYEQYF
j_call: TRBJ1-4; d_call: -; clone_size: -; v_call: TRBV5-1; cdr3_length: 13; cdr3_nt: TGCGCCAGCAGCCTGCAGGGAAACGAAAAACTGTTTTTT; cdr3_aa: CASSLQGNEKLFF
j_call: TRBJ2-7; d_call: -; clone_size: -; v_call: TRBV12-3/TRBV12-4; cdr3_length: 11; cdr3_nt: TGTGCCAGCAGTCCGTCCTACGAGCAGTACTTC; cdr3_aa: CASSPSYEQYF
j_call: TRBJ1-5; d_call: TRBD1; clone_size: -; v_call: TRBV28; cdr3_length: 14; cdr3_nt: TGTGCCGGAAAAGGGGGACAGGGAGGACAGCCCCAGCATTTT; cdr3_aa: CAGKGGQGGQPQHF
j_call: TRBJ2-3; d_call: -; clone_size: -; v_call: TRBV7-2; cdr3_length: 13; cdr3_nt: TGTGCCAGCAGCTTAAGAGGGCCAGATACGCAGTATTTT; cdr3_aa: CASSLRGPDTQYF
j_call: TRBJ1-6; d_call: TRBD1; clone_size: -; v_call: TRBV5-1; cdr3_length: 20; cdr3_nt: TGCGCCAGCAGCTCTGACCTACTTCGGGACAGGGAGGCCGTTCAGTCACCCCTCCACTTT; cdr3_aa: CASSSDLLRDREAVQSPLHF
j_call: TRBJ2-7; d_call: -; clone_size: -; v_call: TRBV12-3/TRBV12-4; cdr3_length: 13; cdr3_nt: TGTGCCAGCAACGAGGGACTTAACTACGAGCAGTACTTC; cdr3_aa: CASNEGLNYEQYF
j_call: TRBJ2-5; d_call: -; clone_size: -; v_call: TRBV2; cdr3_length: 14; cdr3_nt: TGTGCCAGCAGTGGTAGACTAGGCCAAGGGGCCCAGTACTTC; cdr3_aa: CASSGRLGQGAQYF
j_call: TRBJ2-5; d_call: TRBD2; clone_size: -; v_call: TRBV18; cdr3_length: 16; cdr3_nt: TGTGCCAGCTCACCGGGGACTAGCGGGAGAGGGGAGACCCAGTACTTC; cdr3_aa: CASSPGTSGRGETQYF
j_call: TRBJ1-4; d_call: -; clone_size: -; v_call: TRBV11-2; cdr3_length: 14; cdr3_nt: TGTGCCAGCAGCGTGAGAACAACTAATGAAAAACTGTTTTTT; cdr3_aa: CASSVRTTNEKLFF
j_call: TRBJ1-4; d_call: -; clone_size: -; v_call: TRBV6-5; cdr3_length: 14; cdr3_nt: TGTGCCAGCAGGAGGGATGCCGCTAATGAAAAACTGTTTTTT; cdr3_aa: CASRRDAANEKLFF
j_call: TRBJ2-1; d_call: -; clone_size: -; v_call: TRBV19; cdr3_length: 15; cdr3_nt: TGTGCCAGTAACCCTGGGGGGAGCTCCTACAATGAGCAGTTCTTC; cdr3_aa: CASNPGGSSYNEQFF
j_call: TRBJ2-1; d_call: TRBD2; clone_size: -; v_call: TRBV9; cdr3_length: 18; cdr3_nt: TGTGCCAGCAGCCCCGGACTAGCGGGAGGGTTATGGCGGGATGAGCAGTTCTTC; cdr3_aa: CASSPGLAGGLWRDEQFF
j_call: TRBJ1-1; d_call: -; clone_size: -; v_call: TRBV5-8; cdr3_length: 16; cdr3_nt: TGTGCCAGCAGCCCCTACATGGGGCAAAAGAACACTGAAGCTTTCTTT; cdr3_aa: CASSPYMGQKNTEAFF
j_call: TRBJ2-5; d_call: TRBD2; clone_size: -; v_call: TRBV19; cdr3_length: 15; cdr3_nt: TGTGCCAGTAGACCTCGGGAGGGAGGAAAGGAGACCCAGTACTTC; cdr3_aa: CASRPREGGKETQYF
j_call: TRBJ1-5; d_call: -; clone_size: -; v_call: TRBV28; cdr3_length: 13; cdr3_nt: TGTGCCACCACGGGGGGGCGAGACCAGCCCCAGCATTTT; cdr3_aa: CATTGGRDQPQHF
j_call: TRBJ2-7; d_call: TRBD2; clone_size: -; v_call: TRBV11-2; cdr3_length: 15; cdr3_nt: TGTGCCAGCAGCTCCGACCTAGCGGGAGGTACGGAGCAGTACTTC; cdr3_aa: CASSSDLAGGTEQYF
j_call: TRBJ2-2; d_call: TRBD1; clone_size: -; v_call: TRBV6-6; cdr3_length: 16; cdr3_nt: TGTGCCAGCAGTTACTCGACAGGGGGCGCGACCGGGGAGCTGTTTTTT; cdr3_aa: CASSYSTGGATGELFF
j_call: TRBJ2-1; d_call: TRBD2; clone_size: -; v_call: TRBV5-8; cdr3_length: 16; cdr3_nt: TGTGCCAGCACGAGCGGGGGACTAGCGGCCCACAATGAGCAGTTCTTC; cdr3_aa: CASTSGGLAAHNEQFF
j_call: TRBJ1-2; d_call: -; clone_size: -; v_call: TRBV6-5; cdr3_length: 15; cdr3_nt: TGTGCCAGCACCAGAACTGACGGATCCGCGGGAGGCTACACCTTC; cdr3_aa: CASTRTDGSAGGYTF
j_call: TRBJ1-1; d_call: TRBD1; clone_size: once; v_call: TRBV9; cdr3_length: 15; cdr3_nt: TGTGCCAGCAGCGGGGGACAGGGTATGAACACTGAAGCTTTCTTT; cdr3_aa: CASSGGQGMNTEAFF
j_call: TRBJ2-1; d_call: TRBD1; clone_size: few; v_call: TRBV10-1; cdr3_length: 17; cdr3_nt: TGCGCCAGCAGTACAGAATCCGGGACAGGGAACTACAATGAGCAGTTCTTC; cdr3_aa: CASSTESGTGNYNEQFF
j_call: TRBJ2-3; d_call: TRBD2; clone_size: -; v_call: TRBV19; cdr3_length: 19; cdr3_nt: TGTGCCAGTAGTATAGATAGGCTTGGGGCTAGCGGGTTTACAGATACGCAGTATTTT; cdr3_aa: CASSIDRLGASGFTDTQYF
j_call: TRBJ1-5; d_call: -; clone_size: -; v_call: TRBV19; cdr3_length: 14; cdr3_nt: TGTGCCAGTAGTATTAACAGAAACAATCAGCCCCAGCATTTT; cdr3_aa: CASSINRNNQPQHF